These T cell receptor beta chains were read from a single sample in a study of technical replicates of blood from four donors. TCRdb's copy holds only in-frame clones and misses some; the assay was immunoSEQ multiplex PCR. The table shows 74,000 or so clones, with around 96% occurring only once. Material for sequencing was T cells isolated from PBMCs. All receptors come from a human donor in good health. Both conserved end residues are part of each CDR3. The D gene is left open where the match is weak. A clone size is listed for some rows: how often the clone was seen (once, few, many), or a class if it is expanded.

TRBD1	TRBV7-9	-	TRBJ2-5	18	TGTGCCAGCAGCTTCTCCCGGGGACAGCAATCGAACCAAGAGACCCAGTACTTC	CASSFSRGQQSNQETQYF
-	TRBV7-9	-	TRBJ1-3	14	TGTGCCAGCAGCTTAGGTGGCACTGGAAACACCATATATTTT	CASSLGGTGNTIYF
TRBD1	TRBV27	once	TRBJ2-5	13	TGTGCCAGCAGTTTAAGGGGGCTAGAGACCCAGTACTTC	CASSLRGLETQYF
TRBD2	TRBV4-3	-	TRBJ2-7	16	TGCGCCAGCAGCCAAGGAATACTAGCGGAGCTTTACGAGCAGTACTTC	CASSQGILAELYEQYF
TRBD1	TRBV7-2	-	TRBJ1-4	15	TGTGCCAGCAGCGCGTCCGGGACAGGGTATGAAAAACTGTTTTTT	CASSASGTGYEKLFF
TRBD1	TRBV28	once	TRBJ1-1	15	TGTGCCAGCAGGGCCACCGGGACAGAGAACACTGAAGCTTTCTTT	CASRATGTENTEAFF
-	TRBV7-2	-	TRBJ1-5	14	TGTGCCAGCAGGACCGGGACACCCAATCAGCCCCAGCATTTT	CASRTGTPNQPQHF
TRBD2	TRBV9	-	TRBJ2-3	15	TGTGCCAGCAGCTCTAGCGGGAGACTCACAGATACGCAGTATTTT	CASSSSGRLTDTQYF
TRBD1	TRBV11-3	-	TRBJ2-1	14	TGTGCCAGCAGCGCTCGGACAGGGGTCAATGAGCAGTTCTTC	CASSARTGVNEQFF
-	TRBV4-3	-	TRBJ1-1	15	TGCGCCAGCAGCCAATCCCCTCGGTCGTACACTGAAGCTTTCTTT	CASSQSPRSYTEAFF
-	TRBV9	-	TRBJ1-1	12	TGTGCCAGCAGCGTAGAGGGAGCTGAAGCTTTCTTT	CASSVEGAEAFF
-	TRBV13	once	TRBJ2-1	19	TGTGCCAGCAGCTCCCTGGACAGTACTTCCGGGGCCTCCTACAATGAGCAGTTCTTC	CASSSLDSTSGASYNEQFF
-	TRBV27	-	TRBJ2-3	14	TGTGCCAGCAGTTTGCGGGAAGGGGTGGATACGCAGTATTTT	CASSLREGVDTQYF
TRBD1	TRBV4-1	-	TRBJ2-3	15	TGCGCCAGCAGCCCCCGGGACAGGGGGACAGATACGCAGTATTTT	CASSPRDRGTDTQYF
TRBD1	TRBV6-5	-	TRBJ2-7	15	TGTGCCAGCAGTTACCGGGACAGGGGTTCCTACGAGCAGTACTTC	CASSYRDRGSYEQYF
-	TRBV19	-	TRBJ1-1	14	TGTGCCAGTAGTATCATACAGGGGAACACTGAAGCTTTCTTT	CASSIIQGNTEAFF
TRBD1	TRBV30	-	TRBJ2-7	14	TGTGCCTGGAGTAGGGACAGGGAGATCGTGGAGCAGTACTTC	CAWSRDREIVEQYF
-	TRBV7-3	-	TRBJ2-1	15	TGTGCCAGCAGCTTTGAGGGGAGGAGTAACAATGAGCAGTTCTTC	CASSFEGRSNNEQFF
-	TRBV2	-	TRBJ2-5	11	TGTGCCAGCAGTGGTAGAGAGACCCAGTACTTC	CASSGRETQYF
-	TRBV30	-	TRBJ2-3	15	TGTGCCTGGAGTGTACTCGGGAGTGGGACAGATACGCAGTATTTT	CAWSVLGSGTDTQYF
-	TRBV6-5	-	TRBJ1-2	13	TGTGCCAGCCACCGGGACAAAGACTCTGGCTACACCTTC	CASHRDKDSGYTF
TRBD1	TRBV9	-	TRBJ1-1	14	TGTGCCAGCAGCGTAGGACAGGGAAACACTGAAGCTTTCTTT	CASSVGQGNTEAFF
TRBD1	TRBV6-5	-	TRBJ1-2	13	TGTGCCAGCAGTTTGACAGGGAACTATGGCTACACCTTC	CASSLTGNYGYTF
-	TRBV7-9	-	TRBJ2-5	11	TGTGCCAGCAGCCTTAAAGAGACCCAGTACTTC	CASSLKETQYF
TRBD2	TRBV7-3	-	TRBJ2-1	16	TGTGCCAGCAGCCCCCGGACTAGCGGGAGGGACAATGAGCAGTTCTTC	CASSPRTSGRDNEQFF
-	TRBV28	-	TRBJ2-1	17	TGTGCCAGCCTTGGGCGGGATAAAACTATCTCCTACAATGAGCAGTTCTTC	CASLGRDKTISYNEQFF
-	TRBV5-1	-	TRBJ2-1	15	TGCGCCAGCAGCTTGGCCCAGGGCTCCTACAATGAGCAGTTCTTC	CASSLAQGSYNEQFF
-	TRBV6-5	-	TRBJ2-2	14	TGTGCCAGCAGTTTGCAGGGGAACACCGGGGAGCTGTTTTTT	CASSLQGNTGELFF
-	TRBV30	-	TRBJ2-7	12	TGTGCCTGGAGTACGGACAACTACGAGCAGTACTTC	CAWSTDNYEQYF
TRBD1	TRBV10-3	-	TRBJ2-7	11	TGTGCCATCAGTGAGGGGACAGTGTCGTACTTC	CAISEGTVSYF
-	TRBV5-6	-	TRBJ1-1	15	TGTGCCAGCAGGGGATTGACAGCTGGGAACACTGAAGCTTTCTTT	CASRGLTAGNTEAFF
TRBD2	TRBV7-9	-	TRBJ2-7	15	TGTGCCAGCAGCTTAAGGGCTAGCGGGGGGAACGAGCAGTACTTC	CASSLRASGGNEQYF
TRBD1	TRBV2	-	TRBJ2-7	15	TGTGCCAGCAGTGAAGTGGGACAGGGGTTCGACGAGCAGTACTTC	CASSEVGQGFDEQYF
TRBD2	TRBV30	-	TRBJ2-3	16	TGTGCCTGGAGTCTCCGACTAGCGGCTAGCACAGATACGCAGTATTTT	CAWSLRLAASTDTQYF
TRBD2	TRBV5-3	once	TRBJ2-6	20	TGTGCCAGACGAATGAAACGGGAGGGCCGTTTAAAAACTGGGGCCAACGTCCTGACTTTC	CARRMKREGRLKTGANVLTF
-	TRBV4-1	once	TRBJ2-7	13	TGCGCCAGCAGCCAAGGTTTCATAGACGAGCAGTACTTC	CASSQGFIDEQYF
-	TRBV11-3	-	TRBJ2-7	13	TGTGCCAGCAGCTTAGACCAGGGCTACGAGCAGTACTTC	CASSLDQGYEQYF
TRBD1	TRBV7-6	-	TRBJ1-1	13	TGTGCCAGCAGCCCCGGGACAGCTTATGAAGCTTTCTTT	CASSPGTAYEAFF
-	TRBV1	-	TRBJ2-1	15	TGCACCAGCAGCCAAGTGGAGCGGTCATACAATGAGCAGTTCTTC	CTSSQVERSYNEQFF
TRBD1	TRBV6-5	-	TRBJ2-2	16	TGTGCCAGCAGTTACGCTGACAGGGGGGACACCGGGGAGCTGTTTTTT	CASSYADRGDTGELFF
TRBD2	TRBV4-2	-	TRBJ2-1	17	TGTGCCAGCAGCCAAGAACCGCTAGCGGGAGAGTACAATGAGCAGTTCTTC	CASSQEPLAGEYNEQFF
TRBD2	TRBV10-3	-	TRBJ2-3	15	TGTGCCATCAAAAGCGGGGGAGGGAGCACAGATACGCAGTATTTT	CAIKSGGGSTDTQYF
TRBD2	TRBV11-2	-	TRBJ2-5	17	TGTGCCAGCAGCTTAAACGGGTGGGGGGGGATCCAAGAGACCCAGTACTTC	CASSLNGWGGIQETQYF
-	TRBV29-1	-	TRBJ2-7	12	TGCAGCGTTGAAGACTCCTATTACGAGCAGTACTTC	CSVEDSYYEQYF
-	TRBV7-9	few	TRBJ1-1	14	TGTGCCAGCAGCTTAGCGCTATTGAACACTGAAGCTTTCTTT	CASSLALLNTEAFF
-	TRBV29-1	-	TRBJ2-3	12	TGCAGCGTAGGAGAATCCACAGATACGCAGTATTTT	CSVGESTDTQYF